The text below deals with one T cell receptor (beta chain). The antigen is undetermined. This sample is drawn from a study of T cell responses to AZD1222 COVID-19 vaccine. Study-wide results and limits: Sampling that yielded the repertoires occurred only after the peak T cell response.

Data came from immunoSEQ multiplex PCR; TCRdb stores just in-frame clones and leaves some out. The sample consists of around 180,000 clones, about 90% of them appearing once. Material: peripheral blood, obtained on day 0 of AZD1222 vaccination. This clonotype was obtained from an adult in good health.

CDR3: CASSLSGGRRRETQYF. CDR3 coding DNA: TGTGCCAGCAGCCTCAGCGGGGGGCGCAGGAGGGAGACCCAGTACTTC. V gene TRBV3-1 (or the pseudogene TRBV3-2) combines with J gene TRBJ2-5, with 9 positions matching TRBD2. V was pared by 4 bases and J by 5 bases, with 11 bases of the junction left unmatched. CDR1 and CDR2 (germline): LGHDT, YNNKEL (reference sequence). The CDR3 spans 16 residues.